A single sample gave rise to the 20 T cell receptor beta chains below, sequenced in a study of T cells after yellow fever vaccination. Each CDR3 protein is one row after TCRdb ran MiXCR on the 5' RACE reads. The table records 350,000 or so distinct CDR3 sequences, roughly 8% of them present only once. The sample here was PBMCs, taken roughly 45 days after the first yellow fever vaccination. The receptor source for this set is a man younger than 30 who received the YFV17D yellow fever vaccine.

This clonotype was seen a few times. The chain has TRBV6-2 or TRBV6-3 and TRBJ2-1, with TRBD1 matching 12 bases. This CDR3 region has 15 residues. Trimming at V came to 6 bases and at J to 8 bases, leaving 8 bases not matched to a gene. Germline assignment: CDR1 MNHEY and CDR2 SVGEGT. Here the CDR3 reads CASRRGQGATYEQFF. The CDR3 nucleotides read TGTGCCAGCAGAAGGGGACAGGGGGCAACGTATGAGCAGTTCTTC.

This clonotype was picked up many times. The rearrangement joins TRBV4-3 to TRBJ1-2; D gene unclear. The CDR3 is made up of 14 amino acids. The germline V gene encodes CDR1 LGHNA and CDR2 YSLEER. Trimming pared 4 bases from V and 2 bases from J, leaving 11 bases between. CDR3 bases: TGCGCCAGCAGCCCGGGGATGTTGAACTATGGCTACACCTTC. It codes for CASSPGMLNYGYTF.

This clonotype turned up a few times. The chain links TRBV4-2 to TRBJ2-3, with TRBD2 matching 11 bases. V gave up 2 bases and J gave up 2 bases; unmatched junction bases: 6. CDR3 length: 17 residues. The germline V gene has CDR1 LGHNA and CDR2 YNFKEQ. This chain's CDR3 is CASSQLAGGTYTDTQYF. Written as DNA, the CDR3 is TGTGCCAGCAGCCAACTAGCGGGGGGCACATACACAGATACGCAGTATTTT.

In its sample, this clonotype was seen many times. The V and J genes are TRBV7-3 and TRBJ2-3; D may be TRBD1 (5 bases). CDR1 is SGHTA, CDR2 FQGTGA, per germline. CDR3 length: 15 residues. V lost 3 bases, J lost 2 bases, and 12 bases lay in between. In nucleotides, the CDR3 is TGTGCCAGCAGCTTTATTGCAGGGTCCACAGATACGCAGTATTTT. Amino acid sequence: CASSFIAGSTDTQYF.

This clonotype has a count of ten or more. The chain carries TRBV4-2 and TRBJ2-1, with a weak D call TRBD2 (7 bases). V lost 8 bases, J lost 7 bases, and 21 bases lay in between. This CDR3 has 15 residues. In germline, CDR1 is LGHNA, CDR2 YNFKEQ. CDR3 nucleotides: TGTGCCAGCGGCTCACGGGGGGCCCCTACGAATGAGCAGTTCTTC. It encodes CASGSRGAPTNEQFF.

A few counts support this clonotype. The chain joins TRBV12-5 to TRBJ1-2; no reliable D call. V was shortened by 3 bases and J by 0 bases, with 5 bases between the two germline ends. The germline V gene has CDR1 LGHNT and CDR2 FRNRAP. This CDR3 comprises 13 residues. CDR3 nucleotide sequence: TGTGCTAGTGGTTTTGGCACTAACTATGGCTACACCTTC. Amino acid sequence: CASGFGTNYGYTF.

This chain joins TRBV28 and TRBJ2-3; weak D call: TRBD2 (6 bases). Deletions cut 6 bases from V and 0 bases from J, with 16 bases between. From germline, CDR1 is MDHEN and CDR2 SYDVKM. The CDR3 contains 16 residues. CDR3 region: CASSFGTPFSTDTQYF. In DNA, the CDR3 is TGTGCCAGCAGCTTCGGGACTCCCTTTAGCACAGATACGCAGTATTTT.

V is TRBV30 and J is TRBJ1-6; 8 bases align to TRBD1. CDR3 size: 14 residues. The V and J ends lost 7 bases and 9 bases, in that order; junction bases with no gene match: 11. CDR1 and CDR2 from the germline V gene are GTSNPN and SVGIG (reference sequence). The CDR3 is CALSQGARGSPLHF. DNA for the CDR3: TGTGCCTTGTCCCAGGGGGCGCGAGGTTCACCCCTCCACTTT.

This clonotype appeared many times. The V call is TRBV15, the J call TRBJ2-7, with no clear D. The V gene's germline CDR1 is LNHNV and CDR2 YYDKDF (reference sequence). This CDR3 comprises 15 residues. V was trimmed by 0 bases and J by 2 bases, leaving 11 bases between them. The CDR3 region is CATSRDRHWAYEQYF. The CDR3 DNA is TGTGCCACCAGCAGAGATAGGCACTGGGCCTACGAGCAGTACTTC.

This clonotype was detected ten times or more. The chain recombines TRBV5-1 with TRBJ1-5; TRBD1 is a possible D gene (5 bases). This CDR3 spans 14 amino acids. Germline CDR1 reads SGHRS; CDR2 reads YFSETQ. Trimming removed 0 bases from V and 8 bases from J, with 12 bases in between. CDR3 region: CASSLEDSAKPQHF. In nucleotides, the CDR3 is TGCGCCAGCAGCTTGGAAGACAGCGCAAAGCCCCAGCATTTT.

The J gene is TRBJ1-1, the V gene TRBV18, with D hard to call. CDR3 size: 14 residues. From germline, CDR1 is KGHSH and CDR2 LQKENI. The V end lost 1 base, the J end lost 2 bases, and 8 bases lay between the germline ends. Here the CDR3 reads CASSPQKVNTEAFF. CDR3 DNA: TGTGCCAGCTCACCACAGAAAGTAAACACTGAAGCTTTCTTT.

This clonotype was recorded a few times. V is TRBV20-1 and J is TRBJ1-2, with 8 positions matching TRBD1. The trim removed 3 bases at V and 6 bases at J, leaving 6 bases unmatched. CDR3 length: 13 residues. Per germline, CDR1 DFQATT and CDR2 SNEGSKA (reference sequence). CDR3 DNA: TGCAGTGCTAGTCTCCAGGGGGCGAATGGCTACACCTTC. It yields the protein CSASLQGANGYTF.

This clonotype was recorded a few times. The chain joins TRBV4-3 to TRBJ2-3; D may match TRBD1 or TRBD2 (6 bases each). The CDR3 contains 16 residues. Germline-derived CDR1 and CDR2 are LGHNA and YSLEER. V lost 0 bases, J lost 2 bases, and 12 bases lay in between. Here the CDR3 reads CASSQDVGGITDTQYF. The CDR3 DNA follows: TGCGCCAGCAGCCAAGATGTAGGGGGGATCACAGATACGCAGTATTTT.

This clonotype was seen a handful of times. The chain has TRBV7-2 and TRBJ2-2; D possibly uses TRBD1 or TRBD2 (5 bases each). This CDR3 spans 16 amino acids. Germline CDR1 reads SGHTA; CDR2 reads FQGNSA. V gave up 1 base and J gave up 1 base, with 10 bases separating them. The CDR3 sequence: CASSLVGTLNTGELFF. DNA of the CDR3: TGTGCCAGCAGCTTAGTCGGGACGTTGAACACCGGGGAGCTGTTTTTT.

This rearrangement joins TRBV7-2 to TRBJ1-6; unclear D gene. The V and J ends lost 3 bases and 9 bases respectively, with 9 bases between them. The length of the CDR3 is 13 residues. The germline V gene has CDR1 SGHTA and CDR2 FQGNSA. CDR3 nucleotide sequence: TGTGCCAGCAGCTTTAGACCGAGTTCACCCCTCCACTTT. Protein: CASSFRPSSPLHF.

Remarks on this clonotype: The final CDR3 position lacks the conserved phenylalanine or tryptophan, pointing to a likely read error. The V gene is TRBV6-1, the J gene TRBJ2-1, with a tentative D call TRBD2 (5 bases). Germline assignment: CDR1 MNHNS and CDR2 SASEGT. The CDR3 has 13 amino acids. Trimming removed 2 bases from V and 10 bases from J, with 12 bases in between. In nucleotides, the CDR3 is TGTGCCAGCAGTGAAAGGTACAGCGGCGAGCAGTTCTCC. It codes for CASSERYSGEQFS.

V and J are TRBV27 and TRBJ1-5, with TRBD1 as a possible D gene (5 bases). Germline V lookup: CDR1 MNHEY, CDR2 SMNVEV (reference sequence). This CDR3 is built from 16 residues. The V end was cut by 7 bases, the J end by 7 bases, with 23 bases between. In nucleotides, the CDR3 is TGTGCCAGCACCTGGGGGATCCGGACGCTTAGCCAGCCCCAGCATTTT. Translation gives CASTWGIRTLSQPQHF.

This rearrangement joins TRBV5-5 to TRBJ2-3; TRBD1 matches at 8 bases. Germline CDR1 SGHKS, CDR2 YYEKEE (reference sequence). Trimming cost V 4 bases and J 4 bases; bases outside gene matches: 8. This CDR3 contains 15 residues. CDR3 protein: CASSPRAGGPDTQYF. The DNA for the CDR3 is TGTGCCAGCAGCCCCCGGGCAGGGGGCCCAGATACGCAGTATTTT.

V and J are TRBV2 and TRBJ2-1, with TRBD2 as a possible D gene (6 bases). Per germline, CDR1 SNHLY and CDR2 FYNNEI. The V gene lost 11 bases and the J gene lost 8 bases, with 22 bases spanning the gap. The CDR3 runs 14 residues. In DNA form, the CDR3 reads TGTGCCTCCTCATTTGGAGGGAGTAGGGATGAGCAGTTCTTC. This encodes CASSFGGSRDEQFF.

The chain carries TRBV6-2 or TRBV6-3 and TRBJ2-3; 12 bases match TRBD2. The CDR3 length is 18 residues. V shed 2 bases and J 6 bases; nucleotides not matched to a gene: 12. Germline lookup yields CDR1 MNHEY and CDR2 SVGEGT. DNA for the CDR3: TGTGCCAGCAGTTACCCCACTAGCGGGGGGCCAGAATCTGATACGCAGTATTTT. As protein: CASSYPTSGGPESDTQYF.